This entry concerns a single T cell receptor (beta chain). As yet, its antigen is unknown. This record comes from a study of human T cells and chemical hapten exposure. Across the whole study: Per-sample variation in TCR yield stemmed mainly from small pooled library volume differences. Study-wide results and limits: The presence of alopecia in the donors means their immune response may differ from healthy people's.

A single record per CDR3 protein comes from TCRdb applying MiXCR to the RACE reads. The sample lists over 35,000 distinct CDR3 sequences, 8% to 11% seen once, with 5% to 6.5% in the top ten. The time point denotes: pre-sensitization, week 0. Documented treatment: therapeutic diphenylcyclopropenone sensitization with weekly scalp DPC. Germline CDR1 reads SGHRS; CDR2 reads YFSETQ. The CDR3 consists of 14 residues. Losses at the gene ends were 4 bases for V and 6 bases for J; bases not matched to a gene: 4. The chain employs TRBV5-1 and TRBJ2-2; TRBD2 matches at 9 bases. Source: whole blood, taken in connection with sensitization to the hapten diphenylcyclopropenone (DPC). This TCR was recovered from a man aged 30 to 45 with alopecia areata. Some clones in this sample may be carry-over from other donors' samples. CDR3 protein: CASSPGTSSGELFF. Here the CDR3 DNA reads TGCGCCAGCAGCCCCGGGACTAGCTCCGGGGAGCTGTTTTTT.